This paragraph covers one T cell receptor beta chain sequence. Its antigen is as yet unknown. This sample is part of a study of CD8+ T cells in alopecia areata. Findings and caveats of the study: Having one nonresponder leaves uncertain how baseline CD8+ expansion relates to response.

Following extraction, RNA underwent reverse transcription to cDNA, which served as the sequencing template. Assay: immunoSEQ multiplex PCR; the TCRdb copy retains only in-frame clones and omits some. The sample yields 200,000 to 250,000 clones, around 65% seen once. The treatment here: oral pan-JAK inhibitor, 5-10 mg twice daily. Material: CD4+ T cells sorted from blood, obtained at week 4, from a patient treated with tofacitinib. The sequence was collected from a human donor with alopecia areata.

The chain's CDR3 is CASSLVGALNEQFF. In DNA form, the CDR3 reads TGTGCCAGCAGCTTAGTAGGGGCCCTAAATGAGCAGTTCTTC. V gene TRBV11-2 combines with J gene TRBJ2-1, with a possible D match to TRBD1 (5 bases). Trimming left V 1 base short and J 7 bases short, with 11 bases between. The CDR3 is 14 amino acids. In germline, CDR1 is SGHAT, CDR2 FQNNGV.